Included here is one T cell receptor (beta chain) sequence, with context. CDR3 length: 17 residues. Germline CDR1 is KGHDR and CDR2 is SFDVKD. The ends were cut back, 3 bases at V and 2 bases at J, with 13 bases in the middle. The data were obtained in a study of T-cell reconstitution after alpha-beta-depleted transplantation in children. TCRbeta library preparation incorporated unique molecular identifiers. TCRdb processed the PCR reads anew with MiXCR; each CDR3 protein has one entry. The profile shows some 600,000 distinct CDR3 sequences, about an eighth of them singletons. This rearrangement joins TRBV24-1 to TRBJ2-6, with unresolved D. The sample was PBMCs, mostly from graft donor cells, taken 360 days after TCRalphabeta/CD19-depleted stem cell transplant. The sequence was obtained from a male patient aged 10-17 years who had a stem cell transplant for acute myeloid leukemia, so the T cells may come from the graft donor. Written as DNA, the CDR3 is TGTGCCACCAGTGATCCTAGGACCCGTGCTGGGGCCAACGTCCTGACTTTC. This gives the protein CATSDPRTRAGANVLTF.